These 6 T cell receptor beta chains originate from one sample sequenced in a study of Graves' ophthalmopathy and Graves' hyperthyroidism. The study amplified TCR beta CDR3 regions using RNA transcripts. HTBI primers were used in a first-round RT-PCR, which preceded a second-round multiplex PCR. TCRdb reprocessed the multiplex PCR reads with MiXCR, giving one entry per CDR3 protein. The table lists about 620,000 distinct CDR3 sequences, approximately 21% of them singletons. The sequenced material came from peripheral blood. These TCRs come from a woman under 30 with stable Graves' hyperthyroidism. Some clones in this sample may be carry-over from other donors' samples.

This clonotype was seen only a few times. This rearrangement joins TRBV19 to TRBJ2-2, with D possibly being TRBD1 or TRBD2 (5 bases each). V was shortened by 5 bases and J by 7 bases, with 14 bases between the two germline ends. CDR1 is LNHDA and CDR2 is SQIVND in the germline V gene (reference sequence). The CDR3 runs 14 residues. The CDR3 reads CASSVGVDSGELFF. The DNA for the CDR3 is TGTGCCAGTAGTGTCGGGGTTGACAGCGGGGAGCTGTTTTTT. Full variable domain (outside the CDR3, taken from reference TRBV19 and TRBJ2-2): DGGITQSPKYLFRKEGQNVTLSCEQNLNHDAMYWYRQDPGQGLRLIYYSQIVNDFQKGDIAEGYSVSREKKESFPLTVTSAQKNPTAFYLCASSVGVDSGELFFGEGSRLTVL.

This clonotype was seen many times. This CDR3 reads CASSLDPQAHYGYTF. The CDR3 region has the DNA TGTGCCAGCAGCTTAGATCCACAGGCTCACTATGGCTACACCTTC. The chain joins TRBV11-2 to TRBJ1-2; a possible D gene is TRBD1 (5 bases). The germline gives CDR1 SGHAT, CDR2 FQNNGV. Trimming pared 0 bases from V and 3 bases from J, leaving 11 bases between. The CDR3 sequence is 15 residues long.

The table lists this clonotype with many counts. The CDR3 loop is CASSWTRGDSPLHF. CDR3 DNA: TGTGCCAGCAGCTGGACGCGGGGGGATTCACCCCTCCACTTT. The chain links TRBV6-5 to TRBJ1-6; TRBD1 is a possible D gene (5 bases). This CDR3 is built from 14 residues. Germline V gives CDR1 MNHEY, CDR2 SVGAGI. V was cut by 6 bases and J by 8 bases, with 14 bases left in between.

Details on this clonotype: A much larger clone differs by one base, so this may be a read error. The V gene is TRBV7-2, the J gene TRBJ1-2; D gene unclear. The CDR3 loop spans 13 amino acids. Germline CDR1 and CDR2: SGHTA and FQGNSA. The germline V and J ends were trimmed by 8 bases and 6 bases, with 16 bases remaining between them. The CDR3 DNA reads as TGTGCCAGCTCAGAGACAACCCTTCATGGCTACACCTTC. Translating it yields CASSETTLHGYTF.

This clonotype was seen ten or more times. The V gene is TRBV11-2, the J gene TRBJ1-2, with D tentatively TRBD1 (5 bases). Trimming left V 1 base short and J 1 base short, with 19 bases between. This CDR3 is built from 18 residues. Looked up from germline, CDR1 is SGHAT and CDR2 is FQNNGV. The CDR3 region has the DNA TGTGCCAGCAGCTTAGGACCCCCTTTGTCAGGGATTAACTATGGCTACACCTTC. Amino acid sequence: CASSLGPPLSGINYGYTF.

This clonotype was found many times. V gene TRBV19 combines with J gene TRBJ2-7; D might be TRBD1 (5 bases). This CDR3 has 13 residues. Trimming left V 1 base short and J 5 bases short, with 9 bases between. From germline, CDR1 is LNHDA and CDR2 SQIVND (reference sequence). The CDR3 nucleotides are TGTGCCAGTAGTATAGTCCCACAGGACGAGCAGTACTTC. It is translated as CASSIVPQDEQYF.